These 22 T cell receptor beta chains originate from one sample sequenced in a study of radiation and T cells in renal cell carcinoma. Sequenced by immunoSEQ multiplex PCR; TCRdb stores in-frame clones only, minus some. The top ten hold roughly 15% of the sample, which has about 12,000 clones, more than 30% seen once. Treatment denoted: 15 Gy SBRT to primary tumor, nephrectomy 4 weeks later. The sequencing here drew on tumor tissue, taken from a patient whose treatment included radiotherapy and nephrectomy. The receptor source for this set is a man aged 60 to 75 with renal cell carcinoma.

This clone qualifies as medium-sized. This chain uses TRBV6-6 with TRBJ1-5; D is undetermined. Germline-derived CDR1 and CDR2 are MNHNY and SVGAGI (reference sequence). V gave up 4 bases and J gave up 3 bases, with 4 bases separating them. This CDR3 contains 12 residues. The CDR3 DNA follows: TGTGCCAGCAGTTTAGACAATCAGCCCCAGCATTTT. Residues: CASSLDNQPQHF.

This clone occurred a few times. V and J are TRBV6-5 and TRBJ1-2; D is uncertain. CDR3 length: 12 residues. Germline V gene data show CDR1 as MNHEY and CDR2 as SVGAGI. V gave up 2 bases and J gave up 4 bases, with 5 bases separating them. CDR3 in amino acids: CASSYNGYGYTF. In DNA, the CDR3 is TGTGCCAGCAGTTACAACGGCTATGGCTACACCTTC.

The sample holds a few counts of this clone. The chain carries TRBV9 and TRBJ1-3; D uncertain. The CDR3 length is 15 residues. CDR1 is SGDLS, CDR2 YYNGEE, per germline. V was trimmed by 4 bases and J by 0 bases, leaving 11 bases between them. Here the CDR3 DNA reads TGTGCCAGCAGCCCTGGGCAGGCCTCTGGAAACACCATATATTTT. Translation gives CASSPGQASGNTIYF.

The V gene is TRBV9, the J gene TRBJ1-2, with D maybe TRBD1 (6 bases). Between the trimmed V and J ends, which lost 5 bases and 3 bases, there was a span of 11 bases. In germline, CDR1 is SGDLS, CDR2 YYNGEE. The CDR3 spans 13 residues. CDR3 coding DNA: TGTGCCAGCAGTCTAGGGGGAGACTATGGCTACACCTTC. This sequence encodes CASSLGGDYGYTF.

This clone came up a few times. This rearrangement joins TRBV29-1 to TRBJ2-7, with 8 bases matching TRBD2. With 5 bases clipped from V and 6 bases from J, the junction kept 3 bases outside the gene matches. This CDR3 comprises 11 residues. The germline V gene encodes CDR1 SQVTM and CDR2 ANQGSEA. In DNA, the CDR3 is TGCAGCGTTCTTAGCGGGACCGAGCAGTACGTC. It is translated as CSVLSGTEQYV.

This clone has a handful of counts. The chain employs TRBV19 and TRBJ2-7, with 9 bases lining up with TRBD1. Germline CDR1 reads LNHDA; CDR2 reads SQIVND (reference sequence). The CDR3 sequence is 16 residues long. The J segment lost 5 bases and the V segment lost 1 base, leaving 9 bases of the junction unmatched. The CDR3 coding sequence is TGTGCCAGTAGTATAGGGCCGGGACAGGGTCGCAACGAGCAGTACTTC. Translated: CASSIGPGQGRNEQYF.

In its sample, this clone was seen a few times. Other DNA sequences from this sample encode an identical CDR3 as well. DNA of the CDR3: TGTGCCAGCAGTGAAGCGCTTTATGGCTACACCTTC. Translating it yields CASSEALYGYTF. This rearrangement joins TRBV2 to TRBJ1-2; D not resolved. V gave up 0 bases and J gave up 5 bases, with 4 bases separating them. Germline loops: CDR1 SNHLY, CDR2 FYNNEI. The CDR3 is 12 amino acids. Full variable domain (missing parts from reference TRBV2 and TRBJ1-2): EPEVTQTPSHQVTQMGQEVILRCVPISNHLYFYWYRQILGQKVEFLVSFYNNEISEKSEIFDDQFSVERPDGSNFTLKIRSTKLEDSAMYFCASSEALYGYTFGSGTRLTVV.

This chain joins TRBV2 and TRBJ1-1, with D perhaps TRBD1 (5 bases). The CDR3 has 15 amino acids. V was cut by 6 bases and J by 4 bases, with 18 bases left in between. The germline V gene encodes CDR1 SNHLY and CDR2 FYNNEI. The CDR3 sequence is CASSRLGDGVTEAFF. The CDR3 nucleotides read TGTGCCAGCAGCAGATTAGGGGATGGGGTCACTGAAGCTTTCTTT.

V gene TRBV25-1 combines with J gene TRBJ2-3; 7 nucleotides match TRBD2. CDR3 length: 14 residues. CDR1 MGHDK and CDR2 SYGVNS come from the germline V gene. Trimming removed 3 bases from V and 3 bases from J; junction bases left unmatched: 3. In nucleotides, the CDR3 is TGTGCCAGCAGTGATTCGCGGGAGACAGATACGCAGTATTTT. This codes for CASSDSRETDTQYF. Looking up the rest from reference TRBV25-1 and TRBJ2-3 gives the full variable domain: EADIYQTPRYLVIGTGKKITLECSQTMGHDKMYWYQQDPGMELHLIHYSYGVNSTEKGDLSSESTVSRIRTEHFPLTLESARPSHTSQYLCASSDSRETDTQYFGPGTRLTVL.

V and J are TRBV7-2 and TRBJ2-7, with 9 bases lining up with TRBD1. Germline V gives CDR1 SGHTA, CDR2 FQGNSA. This CDR3 is 14 amino acids long. The junction had 5 bases not matched to a gene; V was cut back by 5 bases and J by 3 bases. The CDR3 loop is CASSRTGDNYEQYF. The CDR3 DNA reads TGTGCCAGCAGCCGGACAGGGGACAACTACGAGCAGTACTTC.

The gene calls are TRBV29-1 and TRBJ2-7, with 7 bases that match TRBD1. Looked up from germline, CDR1 is SQVTM and CDR2 is ANQGSEA. This CDR3 contains 12 residues. The junction had 3 bases not matched to a gene; V was cut back by 4 bases and J by 3 bases. The CDR3 DNA reads as TGCAGCGTTGGTCAGGGGGTCTACGAGCAGTACTTC. This sequence encodes CSVGQGVYEQYF.

A few counts support this clone. The J gene is TRBJ2-1, the V gene TRBV4-3, with 8 bases matching TRBD1. This CDR3 is built from 13 residues. Germline CDR1 reads LGHNA; CDR2 reads YSLEER. Germline trimming cut 3 bases from V and 12 bases from J; bases unmatched to any gene: 7. The chain's CDR3 is CASSHLDRDLQFF. The DNA for the CDR3 is TGCGCCAGCAGCCACCTGGACAGGGACTTGCAGTTCTTC.

V usage is TRBV29-1 and J usage is TRBJ1-1, with D perhaps TRBD1 (6 bases). Trimming left V 6 bases short and J 2 bases short, with 10 bases between. Germline CDR1 is SQVTM and CDR2 is ANQGSEA. The length of the CDR3 is 12 residues. CDR3 region: CSVAGANTEAFF. DNA for the CDR3: TGCAGCGTCGCGGGGGCTAACACTGAAGCTTTCTTT.

This clone is medium-sized. The chain combines TRBV2 with TRBJ1-1, with D uncertain. This CDR3 has 17 residues. V lost 2 bases to trimming and J lost 1 base, with 17 bases between them. Germline V gene lookup returns CDR1 SNHLY and CDR2 FYNNEI. The DNA of the CDR3 is TGTGCCAGCAGTGAAAGTATAGTTGGGTCCGGGAACACTGAAGCTTTCTTT. The encoded protein is CASSESIVGSGNTEAFF. Full variable domain (outside the CDR3, taken from reference TRBV2 and TRBJ1-1): EPEVTQTPSHQVTQMGQEVILRCVPISNHLYFYWYRQILGQKVEFLVSFYNNEISEKSEIFDDQFSVERPDGSNFTLKIRSTKLEDSAMYFCASSESIVGSGNTEAFFGQGTRLTVV.

The chain recombines TRBV4-2 with TRBJ1-1; TRBD1 agrees at 7 bases. This CDR3 is 15 amino acids long. J lost 1 base, V lost 0 bases, and 2 bases had no gene match. CDR1 is LGHNA, CDR2 YNFKEQ, per germline. CDR3 protein: CASSQEYRGNTEAFF. For the CDR3, the DNA is TGTGCCAGCAGCCAAGAGTACAGGGGGAACACTGAAGCTTTCTTT.

This clone was counted between two and nine times. The V and J genes are TRBV6-1 and TRBJ1-2; D unclear. Looked up from germline, CDR1 is MNHNS and CDR2 is SASEGT. The CDR3 runs 12 residues. Trimming cost V 3 bases and J 3 bases, with 5 bases left between them. The CDR3 spells CASSDWDYGYTF. In DNA form, the CDR3 reads TGTGCCAGCAGTGATTGGGACTATGGCTACACCTTC.

This clone appeared a few times. The V gene is TRBV9, the J gene TRBJ1-1, with 7 bases matching TRBD1. V lost 3 bases, J lost 6 bases, and 5 bases stayed unmatched. The germline V gene has CDR1 SGDLS and CDR2 YYNGEE. The CDR3 loop spans 13 amino acids. CDR3 protein: CASSAGTVSEAFF. In DNA, the CDR3 is TGTGCCAGCAGCGCAGGGACAGTCTCTGAAGCTTTCTTT.

The chain recombines TRBV18 with TRBJ1-2, with a possible D match to TRBD1 (6 bases). Germline V gene sequence: CDR1 KGHSH, CDR2 LQKENI. V lost 3 bases, J lost 5 bases, and 13 bases lay in between. The CDR3 loop spans 14 amino acids. The CDR3 nucleotides read TGTGCCAGCTCACCCCCTCGGACAGATTATGGCTACACCTTC. This codes for CASSPPRTDYGYTF.

This chain links TRBV2 with TRBJ2-6; 10 bases map to TRBD2. V shed 5 bases, J shed 3 bases, and the junction held 13 bases outside the gene matches. Germline CDR1 is SNHLY and CDR2 is FYNNEI. The CDR3 spans 19 residues. CDR3 region: CASSPAGGLALGGANVLTF. The DNA of the CDR3 is TGTGCCAGCAGTCCAGCGGGGGGACTAGCGCTCGGTGGGGCCAACGTCCTGACTTTC.

This clone was found once. This chain joins TRBV11-2 and TRBJ2-1; D remains unclear. Deletions cut 1 base from V and 0 bases from J, with 10 bases between. The V gene's germline CDR1 is SGHAT and CDR2 FQNNGV. The CDR3 spans 16 residues. The CDR3 is CASSLGGWGSYNEQFF. CDR3 nucleotides: TGTGCCAGCAGCTTAGGTGGGTGGGGCTCCTACAATGAGCAGTTCTTC.

This clone showed up just a few times. The chain links TRBV4-2 to TRBJ2-2; a possible D gene is TRBD1 (5 bases). CDR3 size: 15 residues. The germline V gene encodes CDR1 LGHNA and CDR2 YNFKEQ. Between the trimmed V and J ends, which lost 1 base and 2 bases, there was a span of 8 bases. The CDR3 nucleotides read TGTGCCAGCAGCCAAGGACAGCTTAACACCGGGGAGCTGTTTTTT. It yields the protein CASSQGQLNTGELFF.

The gene calls are TRBV5-1 and TRBJ1-1, with a possible D match to TRBD1 (5 bases). V gave up 4 bases and J gave up 0 bases, with 13 bases separating them. Germline CDR1 reads SGHRS; CDR2 reads YFSETQ. This CDR3 spans 15 amino acids. CDR3 protein: CASSLGWDLNTEAFF. The CDR3 nucleotides are TGCGCCAGCAGCCTCGGGTGGGACCTGAACACTGAAGCTTTCTTT.